This TCR beta chain was obtained from a study of cytomegalovirus exposure and HLA in healthy donors. Background on the study: As released early, the data held about 85 million unique TCRs from HLA-typed donors.

Germline V gives CDR1 SGHTA, CDR2 FQGNSA. Deletions cut 6 bases from V and 7 bases from J, with 18 bases between. The CDR3 loop spans 14 amino acids. Though probably carrying unrecorded immune exposures, donors were nominally healthy at sampling. On this clone itself: The same CDR3 is also encoded by other DNA sequences in this sample.

PCR primers comprised 60 Vbeta and 13 Jbeta primers. Only in-frame clones appear in the TCRdb table, and some are missing; sequencing was by immunoSEQ multiplex PCR. The sample has over 150,000 clones; over 70% are singletons. The chain joins TRBV7-2 to TRBJ1-2; D ambiguous. Material: PBMCs. The receptor comes from a man aged 25 to 45 in good health and CMV-seronegative. CDR3 coding DNA: TGTGCCAGCAGTCCCTGGCAGGCCCATGGTGGCTACACCTTC. This encodes CASSPWQAHGGYTF.